The 19 T cell receptor beta chains listed next were all sequenced from one sample in a study of T cells expressing NK-cell markers. One entry per CDR3 protein, without DNA, is what TCRdb gives after re-calling the 5' RACE reads. The table gives some 120,000 distinct CDR3 sequences; the top ten clones make up about 18% of it. Sequencing was performed on blood T cells: a sorted CD56 or NKG2C T cell subset, CD4+ or CD8+ T cells, or bulk PBMC T cells (not recorded which). Source of these receptors: a woman aged 18 to 69 in good health.

CDR3 protein: CASSLWLADYNEQFF. This chain links TRBV27 with TRBJ2-1; the TRBD2 assignment by TCRdb is unverifiable without DNA. Germline values: CDR1 MNHEY, CDR2 SMNVEV (reference sequence). There are 15 residues in the CDR3.

The J gene is TRBJ2-3, the V gene TRBV4-3; as DNA is missing, the TRBD2 call by TCRdb cannot be tested. This CDR3 is 16 amino acids long. CDR1 and CDR2 from the germline V gene are LGHNA and YSLEER. This CDR3 is CASSQGSGSGTDTQYF.

This sequence joins TRBV12-3 or TRBV12-4 and TRBJ1-1. The CDR3 extends over 15 amino acids. The CDR3 loop is CASSLGTVDNTEAFF.

CDR3: CASSGGQSLYEQYF. The V gene is TRBV27, the J gene TRBJ2-7; TCRdb picks TRBD1, but there is no DNA to check that call. CDR3 size: 14 residues. Germline lookup yields CDR1 MNHEY and CDR2 SMNVEV (reference sequence).

The chain couples TRBV5-6 to TRBJ2-7; the TCRdb D gene call, TRBD2, has no DNA to confirm it. Germline-derived CDR1 and CDR2 are SGHDT and YYEEEE. The length of the CDR3 is 14 residues. CDR3: CASNPPQGIGEQYF.

The chain's CDR3 is CASSSGGGVGGYTF. The rearrangement links TRBV9 to TRBJ1-2. Per germline, CDR1 SGDLS and CDR2 YYNGEE. The CDR3 totals 14 residues.

This sequence joins TRBV12-3 or TRBV12-4 and TRBJ2-7. This CDR3 has 15 amino acids. The CDR3 sequence: CASSVDLKNTYEQYF.

This chain links TRBV6-6 with TRBJ2-5; the D gene TCRdb calls, TRBD2, cannot be checked with no DNA. This CDR3 is built from 13 residues. The germline CDR1 and CDR2 sequences are MNHNY and SVGAGI (reference sequence). The chain's CDR3 is CASSPGLRETQYF.

This chain's CDR3 is CASSPQTSGGIEQFF. The chain has TRBV4-2 and TRBJ2-1; TCRdb picks TRBD2, but there is no DNA to check that call. Per germline, CDR1 LGHNA and CDR2 YNFKEQ. This CDR3 contains 15 residues.

J is TRBJ1-5 and V is TRBV13; TCRdb returns TRBD1, unconfirmable since there is no DNA. This CDR3 is 14 amino acids long. The germline gives CDR1 PRHDT, CDR2 FYEKMQ (reference sequence). The CDR3 is CASSSTGSNQPQHF.

The J gene is TRBJ2-1, the V gene TRBV28; TCRdb returns TRBD2, unconfirmable since there is no DNA. CDR1 is MDHEN and CDR2 is SYDVKM in the germline V gene. The CDR3 runs to 16 residues. CDR3 region: CASSFQGLALYNEQFF.

The J gene is TRBJ2-5, the V gene TRBV20-1; TCRdb picks TRBD2, but there is no DNA to check that call. From germline, CDR1 is DFQATT and CDR2 SNEGSKA (reference sequence). The CDR3 is 15 amino acids. CDR3 sequence: CSAETSNLDQETQYF.

The chain employs TRBV3-1 and TRBJ2-5; lacking DNA, the TRBD2 call made by TCRdb goes unchecked. The CDR3 is made up of 15 amino acids. Germline CDR1 is LGHDT and CDR2 is YNNKEL (reference sequence). This chain's CDR3 is CASSQDTSGAETQYF.

CDR3 loop: CASSQVGSPDTQYF. V gene TRBV4-1 combines with J gene TRBJ2-3; TCRdb lists TRBD1, though no DNA is available to test this call. This CDR3 has 14 amino acids. CDR1 is MGHRA and CDR2 is YSYEKL in the germline V gene.

J is TRBJ2-7 and V is TRBV20-1; the D call of TRBD2 rests on TCRdb alone, since no DNA is present to check it. The CDR3 spans 15 residues. CDR1 is DFQATT and CDR2 is SNEGSKA in the germline V gene (reference sequence). This CDR3 reads CSASLELAGYYEQYF.

The J gene is TRBJ2-1, the V gene TRBV7-8; the TCRdb call, TRBD1, lacks DNA for checking. Looked up from germline, CDR1 is SGHVS and CDR2 is FQNEAQ. The CDR3 has 16 residues. The CDR3 sequence is CASSSEGDSIYNEQFF.

The CDR3 region is CASSARLGAKNIQYF. V and J are TRBV25-1 and TRBJ2-4. This CDR3 comprises 15 residues. Per germline, CDR1 MGHDK and CDR2 SYGVNS. The complete variable domain, with remaining parts taken from reference TRBV25-1 and TRBJ2-4, reads EADIYQTPRYLVIGTGKKITLECSQTMGHDKMYWYQQDPGMELHLIHYSYGVNSTEKGDLSSESTVSRIRTEHFPLTLESARPSHTSQYLCASSARLGAKNIQYFGAGTRLSVL.

CDR3 residues: CASSPSVGGNEKLFF. This chain connects TRBV27 to TRBJ1-4; TCRdb proposes TRBD1, but this gene call is untestable without DNA. This CDR3 contains 15 residues. The germline gives CDR1 MNHEY, CDR2 SMNVEV (reference sequence).

This chain links TRBV10-3 with TRBJ2-3; there is no DNA to check the TCRdb D call of TRBD2. This CDR3 region has 14 residues. Germline V lookup: CDR1 ENHRY, CDR2 SYGVKD. The chain's CDR3 is CAISPTSLADTQYF.